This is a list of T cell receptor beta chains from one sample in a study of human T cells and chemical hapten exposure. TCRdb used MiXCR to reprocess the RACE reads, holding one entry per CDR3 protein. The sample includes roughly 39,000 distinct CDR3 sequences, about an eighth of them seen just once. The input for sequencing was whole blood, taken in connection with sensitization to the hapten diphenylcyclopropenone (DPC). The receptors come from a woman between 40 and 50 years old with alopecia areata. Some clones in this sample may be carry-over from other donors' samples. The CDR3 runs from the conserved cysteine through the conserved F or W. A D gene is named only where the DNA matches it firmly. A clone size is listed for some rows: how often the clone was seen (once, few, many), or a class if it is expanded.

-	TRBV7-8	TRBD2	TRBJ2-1	TGTGCCAGCAGCCGACATATAGCGGGAAGCCCTAGGGATGAGCAGTTCTTC	CASSRHIAGSPRDEQFF
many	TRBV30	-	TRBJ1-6	TGTGCCTGGAGTGTACGGGGGGATTCACCCCTCCACTTT	CAWSVRGDSPLHF
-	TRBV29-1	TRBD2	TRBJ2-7	TGCAGCGGGCGAGGCCTAGCGGGTCACGAGCAGTACTTC	CSGRGLAGHEQYF
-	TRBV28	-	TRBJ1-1	TGTGCCAGCAGCCTCCGGGAGGCTGAAGCTTTCTTT	CASSLREAEAFF
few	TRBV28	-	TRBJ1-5	TGTGCCAGCAGTTCCCGGAGTAATAGCAATCAGCCCCAGCATTTT	CASSSRSNSNQPQHF
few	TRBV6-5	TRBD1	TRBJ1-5	TGTGCCAGCAGCCCCGACAGGGAGGGCGGTATCGGACAGCCCCAGCATTTT	CASSPDREGGIGQPQHF
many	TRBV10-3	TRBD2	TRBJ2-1	TGTGCCATCAGTGAGCCCCATAGGGCGGGGGGCTGGTACAATGAGCAGTTCTTC	CAISEPHRAGGWYNEQFF
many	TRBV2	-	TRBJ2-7	TGTGCCAGCAGTGAAGGCGCCTTTGGGACATACGAGCAGTACTTC	CASSEGAFGTYEQYF
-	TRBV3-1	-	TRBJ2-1	TGTGCCAGCAGCCACCCGGAGGGGTTGGGAAATCTCTACAATGAGCAGTTCTTC	CASSHPEGLGNLYNEQFF
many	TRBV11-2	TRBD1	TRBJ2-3	TGTGCCAGCAGCCGCCGACAGGGGACTCCTAGCACAGATACGCAGTATTTT	CASSRRQGTPSTDTQYF
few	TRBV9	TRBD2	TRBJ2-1	TGTGCCAGCAGCGTATCAATAGGAACTAGCGGGAGTTATGAGCAGTTCTTC	CASSVSIGTSGSYEQFF
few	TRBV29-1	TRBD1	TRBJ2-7	TGCAGCGTCGCCATTAACAGGGGCGAGCAGTACTTC	CSVAINRGEQYF
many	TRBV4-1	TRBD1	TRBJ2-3	TGCGCCAGCAGCCAAGAAGTGGACAGGGCCTGGGATACGCAGTATTTT	CASSQEVDRAWDTQYF
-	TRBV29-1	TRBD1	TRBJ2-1	TGCAGCGTTGAGGGGACAGCCGACAATGAGCAGTTCTTC	CSVEGTADNEQFF
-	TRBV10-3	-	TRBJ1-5	TGTGCCACAGGAAAGGGCAATCAGCCCCAGCATTTT	CATGKGNQPQHF
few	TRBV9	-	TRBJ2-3	TGTGCCAGCAGCGTTTTTGAGGGTTTGAGCACAGATACGCAGTATTTT	CASSVFEGLSTDTQYF
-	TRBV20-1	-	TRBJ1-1	TGCAGTGCTCAATCAGGGCATCTGTTGCATGCTTTCTTT	CSAQSGHLLHAFF
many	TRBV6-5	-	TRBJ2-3	TGTGCCAGCAGTTCGCCGGGCATTGGCACAGATACGCAGTATTTT	CASSSPGIGTDTQYF
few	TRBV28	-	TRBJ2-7	TGTGCCAGCAAACCGGGCGGCCCCCAGTACGAGCAGTACTTC	CASKPGGPQYEQYF
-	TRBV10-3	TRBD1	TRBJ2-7	TGTGCCATCAGTGAGTCGACAGGGGGCGACGAGCAGTACTTC	CAISESTGGDEQYF
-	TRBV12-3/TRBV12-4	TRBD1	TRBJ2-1	TGTGCCAGCAGTAAAGACAGGGGTGCCTACAATGAGCAGTTCTTC	CASSKDRGAYNEQFF
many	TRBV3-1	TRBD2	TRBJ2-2	TGTGCCAGCAACCTACTAGCGGGAGTGGGCACCGGGGAGCTGTTTTTT	CASNLLAGVGTGELFF
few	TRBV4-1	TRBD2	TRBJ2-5	TGCGCCAGCAGCCAAGGACTAGCGGGAGAGGAGACCCAGTACTTC	CASSQGLAGEETQYF
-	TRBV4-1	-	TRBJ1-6	TGCGCCAGCAGCCAAGCCCCAGCGAGCTCCTATAATTCACCCCTCCACTTT	CASSQAPASSYNSPLHF
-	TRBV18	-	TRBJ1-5	TGTGCCAGCTCACCACCGAACAGGGCAATAAATCAGCCCCAGCATTTT	CASSPPNRAINQPQHF
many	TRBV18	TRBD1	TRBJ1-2	TGTGCCAGCTCACCGGGACAGGCGGCTTGGGATGGCTACACCTTC	CASSPGQAAWDGYTF
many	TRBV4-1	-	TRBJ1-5	TGCGCCAGCAGCCAAGAGGACACTGATCAGCCCCAGCATTTT	CASSQEDTDQPQHF
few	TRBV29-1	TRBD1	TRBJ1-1	TGCAGCGTTGGGACAGGAGTGTACACTGAAGCTTTCTTT	CSVGTGVYTEAFF
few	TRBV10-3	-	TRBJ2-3	TGTGCCATCAGTGAGTCAACGGCTCAGACAGATACGCAGTATTTT	CAISESTAQTDTQYF
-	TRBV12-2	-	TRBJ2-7	TGTGCAAGTCGCATCCGGGCCCTTCATCGGCACGAGCAGTACTTC	CASRIRALHRHEQYF
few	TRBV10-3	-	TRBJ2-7	TGTGCCATCAGTCCAGGGGCAACGAGAGAGCAGTACTTC	CAISPGATREQYF
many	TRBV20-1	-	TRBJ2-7	TGCAGTGCTAGTGGGTTCGGGACTCTCCACGAGCAGTACTTC	CSASGFGTLHEQYF
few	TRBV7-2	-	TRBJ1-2	TGTGCCAGCAGCTTTCGGACCCCCGGCTATGGCTACACCTTC	CASSFRTPGYGYTF
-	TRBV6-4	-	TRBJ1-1	TGTGCCAGCAAGCCCTCGGAGGCGAACACTGAAGCTTTCTTT	CASKPSEANTEAFF
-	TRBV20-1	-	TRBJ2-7	TGCAGTGCTAGCCGGGACACCTCCTACGAGCAGTACTTC	CSASRDTSYEQYF
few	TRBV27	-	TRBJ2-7	TGTGCCAGCAGTTTTAACAGCTGGGGAGAGCAGTACTTC	CASSFNSWGEQYF
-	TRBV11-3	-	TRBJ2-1	TGTGCCAGCAGCCCTCCCTGGTCGGCAGGGGGAGGTTTTAATGAGCAGTTCTTC	CASSPPWSAGGGFNEQFF
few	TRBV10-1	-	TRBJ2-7	TGCGCCAGCAAACGAGGGGAGCAGTACTTC	CASKRGEQYF
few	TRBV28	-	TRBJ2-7	TGTGCCAGCAGTCCGGACAGTGGGGAGCAGTACTTC	CASSPDSGEQYF